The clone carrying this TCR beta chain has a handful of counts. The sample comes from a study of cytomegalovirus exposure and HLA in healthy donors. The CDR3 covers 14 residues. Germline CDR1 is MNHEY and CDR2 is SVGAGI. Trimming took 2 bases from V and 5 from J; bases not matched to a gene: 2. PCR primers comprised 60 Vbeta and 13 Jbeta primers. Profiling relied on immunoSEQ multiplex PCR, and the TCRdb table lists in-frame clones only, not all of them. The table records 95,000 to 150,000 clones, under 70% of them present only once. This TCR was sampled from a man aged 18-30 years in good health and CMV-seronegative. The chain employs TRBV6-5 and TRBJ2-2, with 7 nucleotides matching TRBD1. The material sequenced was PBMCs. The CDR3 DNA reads TGTGCCAGCAGTTACAGGGGGCTGACCGGGGAGCTGTTTTTT. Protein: CASSYRGLTGELFF.